The next 5 T cell receptor beta chains were all read from a single sample in a study of T cells in Graves' hyperthyroidism and ophthalmopathy. The TCR beta CDR3 regions underwent amplification using RNA transcripts as the source. TCR CDR3 underwent first-round RT-PCR with the HTBI primer set. TCRdb called the multiplex PCR reads again in MiXCR, with one record for every CDR3 protein. The table records a few hundred thousand distinct CDR3 sequences, roughly 15% of them present only once. Sequenced material: blood. These receptor sequences come from a woman between 45 and 65 years old with Graves' hyperthyroidism that later progressed to Graves' ophthalmopathy.

This clonotype was detected many times. The V gene is TRBV5-1, the J gene TRBJ2-1; 8 nucleotides agree with TRBD2. Unmatched junction bases numbered 9, after V lost 6 bases and J lost 4 bases. In germline, CDR1 is SGHRS, CDR2 YFSETQ. This CDR3 is 15 amino acids long. CDR3: CASNSGGRIYNEQFF. The DNA for the CDR3 is TGCGCCAGCAATTCGGGAGGGAGAATTTACAATGAGCAGTTCTTC.

This clonotype was counted at least ten times. The J gene is TRBJ2-1, the V gene TRBV12-3 or TRBV12-4; perhaps D is TRBD1 or TRBD2 (5 bases each). This CDR3 has 20 amino acids. Trimming pared 7 bases from V and 8 bases from J, leaving 36 bases between. CDR3 in amino acids: CASTSSGGWGITRLSHEQFF. CDR3 nucleotides: TGTGCCAGCACCTCCTCTGGGGGTTGGGGGATCACACGGTTGAGCCATGAGCAGTTCTTC.

This clonotype was observed a handful of times. The V gene is TRBV14, the J gene TRBJ2-1; D might be TRBD2 (6 bases). V was cut by 0 bases and J by 5 bases, with 11 bases left in between. The CDR3 extends over 15 amino acids. Germline values: CDR1 SGHDN, CDR2 FVKESK. The CDR3 bases are TGTGCCAGCAGCCAAGATCGAGTAGCGGACAATGAGCAGTTCTTC. Translated: CASSQDRVADNEQFF.

This clonotype was counted at least ten times. This rearrangement joins TRBV11-2 to TRBJ2-1, with D perhaps matching TRBD2 (5 bases). CDR3 length: 15 amino acids. V shed 4 bases and J shed 5 bases, with 15 bases lying between them. CDR1 and CDR2 from the germline V gene are SGHAT and FQNNGV. CDR3 sequence: CASSSLGDPHNEQFF. The CDR3 DNA sequence: TGTGCCAGCAGCTCCCTGGGAGACCCACACAATGAGCAGTTCTTC.

This clonotype was counted at least ten times. This chain connects TRBV6-1 to TRBJ2-7; D is uncertain. CDR1 is MNHNS, CDR2 SASEGT, per germline. The V and J ends lost 4 bases and 2 bases respectively, with 9 bases between them. This CDR3 is 13 amino acids long. DNA of the CDR3: TGTGCCAGCAGTGTAGACGGTACCTACGAGCAGTACTTC. Its translation: CASSVDGTYEQYF.